This record covers a single T cell receptor (beta chain). The source of the sample is a study of blood T cell repertoires in COVID-19. Study in general: Italy, Spain and the United States were the sources of the convalescent and acute COVID-19 samples. Sample material is recorded as cDNA or gDNA derived from T cells, B-cell-depleted T cells, or PBMCs.

There are 14 residues in the CDR3. Germline-derived CDR1 and CDR2 are KGHSH and LQKENI. Trimming pared 6 bases from V and 6 bases from J, leaving 17 bases between. In the source study's methods: Amplification of reference gene primers provided the estimated nucleated cell counts. Here immunoSEQ multiplex PCR was the method, and the copy in TCRdb shows in-frame clones only, minus some. That table gives V, J and clone size, and the DNA gave D and trimming. The sample has 150,000 to 200,000 clones; about 92% are singletons. V usage is TRBV18 and J usage is TRBJ1-1; D possibly corresponds to TRBD1 (6 bases). The clonotype originates from a man aged 55 to 70 with active or convalescent COVID-19. Sequenced sample: peripheral blood. As DNA, the CDR3 is TGTGCCAGCTCTCTCAGGCGGGGGCCACCTGAAGCTTTCTTT. As protein: CASSLRRGPPEAFF.